The 25 T cell receptor beta chains listed next were all sequenced from one sample in a study of T cells in Graves' hyperthyroidism and ophthalmopathy. It was RNA transcripts that yielded the amplified TCR beta CDR3 regions. The HTBI primer set drove a first-round RT-PCR of the TCR CDR3. Each CDR3 protein gets one entry after TCRdb re-called the multiplex PCR reads with MiXCR. The table shows about 210,000 distinct CDR3 sequences, with roughly 18% occurring only once. Sequenced sample: blood. These receptors came from a man aged 45-65 years with Graves' hyperthyroidism.

This clonotype has ten or more counts. This chain connects TRBV7-9 to TRBJ2-1; 10 bases are shared with TRBD1. The ends lost 6 bases at V and 4 bases at J; junction bases unmatched: 6. Germline CDR1 reads SEHNR; CDR2 reads FQNEAQ (reference sequence). CDR3 length equals 15 residues. The DNA of the CDR3 is TGTGCCAGCAGTCCAGACAGGGGGCCATACAATGAGCAGTTCTTC. Translation gives CASSPDRGPYNEQFF.

The table lists this clonotype with many counts. The CDR3 spells CASSLVAGLDEQFF. The CDR3, as DNA: TGCGCCAGCAGCTTGGTAGCGGGATTGGATGAGCAGTTCTTC. This chain links TRBV5-1 with TRBJ2-1; 8 bases line up with TRBD2. Germline V gives CDR1 SGHRS, CDR2 YFSETQ. The CDR3 loop spans 14 amino acids. The V segment lost 0 bases and the J segment 8 bases; nucleotides outside the gene matches: 4.

In DNA form, the CDR3 reads TGTGCCAGCAGCACATCGCGTAGGGGCTCCGGGGAGCTGTTTTTT. It specifies CASSTSRRGSGELFF. The chain employs TRBV7-6 and TRBJ2-2; D is perhaps TRBD1 (5 bases). The CDR3 covers 15 residues. CDR1 is SGHVS and CDR2 is FNYEAQ in the germline V gene. Deletions cut 5 bases from V and 6 bases from J, with 16 bases between. Filled out from reference TRBV7-6 and TRBJ2-2, the complete variable domain reads GAGVSQSPRYKVTKRGQDVALRCDPISGHVSLYWYRQALGQGPEFLTYFNYEAQQDKSGLPNDRFSAERPEGSISTLTIQRTEQRDSAMYRCASSTSRRGSGELFFGEGSRLTVL.

Many counts were recorded for this clonotype. The rearrangement uses TRBV5-6 and TRBJ2-7; 7 bases are shared with TRBD2. V was pared by 0 bases and J by 2 bases, with 5 bases of the junction left unmatched. Germline V CDR1 and CDR2: SGHDT, YYEEEE. CDR3 length: 15 residues. CDR3 DNA sequence: TGTGCCAGCAGCTTGGGCCCTGCGGGAGCCTACGAGCAGTACTTC. Its protein is CASSLGPAGAYEQYF.

This clonotype was seen a single time. Given a much more abundant clone one base away, this may be a read error. The chain combines TRBV30 with TRBJ2-5; perhaps TRBD1 as D (5 bases). With 1 base removed from V and 5 bases from J, the gap between germline ends came to 5 bases. Germline-derived CDR1 and CDR2 are GTSNPN and SVGIG (reference sequence). This CDR3 has 11 residues. The CDR3 region has the DNA TGTGCCTGGAGTGAGGGGGAGACCCAGTACTTC. The encoded protein is CAWSEGETQYF.

This clonotype was picked up many times. At one end, the junction sequence differs from germline, possibly due to a read error. This rearrangement joins TRBV7-7 to TRBJ2-5, with 7 positions matching TRBD1. This CDR3 contains 14 residues. CDR1 is SSHAT, CDR2 FNYEAQ, per germline (reference sequence). The DNA for the CDR3 is TGTGCTAGCAGCTTGGGGACAGTCGGGGAGACCCAGTACTTC. This encodes CASSLGTVGETQYF. The entire variable domain, with the rest obtained from reference TRBV7-7 and TRBJ2-5, is as follows: GAGVSQSPRYKVTKRGQDVTLRCDPISSHATLYWYQQALGQGPEFLTYFNYEAQPDKSGLPSDRFSAERPEGSISTLTIQRTEQRDSAMYRCASSLGTVGETQYFGPGTRLLVL.

This chain links TRBV12-3 or TRBV12-4 with TRBJ2-5; the match to TRBD1 covers 7 bases. The length of the CDR3 is 14 residues. The V and J ends lost 1 base and 4 bases, in that order; junction bases with no gene match: 3. In DNA, the CDR3 is TGTGCCAGCAGTTTAGAGACAGGGACAGAGACCCAGTACTTC. Amino acid sequence: CASSLETGTETQYF.

Ten or more counts support this clonotype. J is TRBJ2-7 and V is TRBV7-9, with D possibly matching TRBD2 (7 bases). The CDR3 spans 15 residues. Deletions cut 6 bases from V and 0 bases from J, with 15 bases between. Germline V gene lookup returns CDR1 SEHNR and CDR2 FQNEAQ (reference sequence). DNA for the CDR3: TGTGCCAGCAGTAGGGGGAGGGGGAGCTCCTACGAGCAGTACTTC. It translates to CASSRGRGSSYEQYF.

This clonotype was found a few times. The rearrangement links TRBV20-1 to TRBJ2-1; a weak D match, TRBD2 (5 bases). Germline CDR1 is DFQATT and CDR2 is SNEGSKA (reference sequence). Trimming left V 0 bases short and J 1 base short, with 10 bases between. The CDR3 extends over 15 amino acids. Here the CDR3 reads CSARDLRESYNEQFF. Written as DNA, the CDR3 is TGCAGTGCTAGAGATCTACGGGAATCCTACAATGAGCAGTTCTTC.

Here the CDR3 reads CSARGRGRYGYTF. The CDR3 DNA reads TGCAGTGCTAGGGGGAGGGGACGCTATGGCTACACCTTC. The chain is built from TRBV20-1 and TRBJ1-2, with D possibly being TRBD1 (5 bases). V was cut by 3 bases and J by 4 bases, with 12 bases left in between. In germline, CDR1 is DFQATT, CDR2 SNEGSKA (reference sequence). CDR3 length: 13 amino acids.

CDR3 in amino acids: CASSFNGQETQYF. The CDR3 bases are TGCGCCAGCAGCTTCAACGGGCAAGAGACCCAGTACTTC. J is TRBJ2-5 and V is TRBV5-1; no clear D gene. Germline V gene lookup returns CDR1 SGHRS and CDR2 YFSETQ. V shed 2 bases and J shed 2 bases, with 7 bases lying between them. The CDR3 is 13 residues long.

This clonotype was recorded a few times. The rearrangement links TRBV20-1 to TRBJ2-5; TRBD2 is a possible D gene (6 bases). CDR3 size: 15 residues. Germline V lookup: CDR1 DFQATT, CDR2 SNEGSKA (reference sequence). The V and J ends lost 6 bases and 4 bases respectively, with 21 bases between them. CDR3 bases: TGCAGTGCCAGGCTACCCGGGCGGGGTAGAGAGACCCAGTACTTC. Translating gives CSARLPGRGRETQYF.

This clonotype was observed a few times. CDR3 nucleotide sequence: TGCAGCGCCAGGGACAGGCAAAATCCCGGTTACGAGCAGTACTTC. This sequence encodes CSARDRQNPGYEQYF. This chain uses TRBV29-1 with TRBJ2-7; 8 bases agree with TRBD1. With 7 bases clipped from V and 4 bases from J, the junction kept 15 bases outside the gene matches. Germline V CDR1 and CDR2: SQVTM, ANQGSEA. The CDR3 consists of 15 residues.

The chain couples TRBV11-3 to TRBJ2-7; 11 nucleotides agree with TRBD2. This CDR3 region has 17 residues. With 5 bases clipped from V and 0 bases from J, the junction kept 9 bases outside the gene matches. Germline loops: CDR1 SGHNT, CDR2 YENEEA. CDR3 sequence: CASSPTEGLADSYEQYF. The DNA of the CDR3 is TGTGCCAGCAGCCCCACTGAGGGACTAGCGGACTCCTACGAGCAGTACTTC.

The rearrangement links TRBV7-9 to TRBJ1-6, with D possibly matching TRBD1 (6 bases). The CDR3 consists of 15 residues. Germline CDR1 SEHNR, CDR2 FQNEAQ (reference sequence). The germline V and J ends were trimmed by 3 bases and 4 bases, with 10 bases remaining between them. The CDR3: CASSFETGYNSPLHF. The DNA of the CDR3 is TGTGCCAGCAGCTTCGAGACAGGATATAATTCACCCCTCCACTTT.

This clonotype showed up many times. The rearrangement links TRBV4-2 to TRBJ1-5; D uncertain. The V and J ends lost 1 base and 0 bases respectively, with 10 bases between them. Germline V gene data show CDR1 as LGHNA and CDR2 as YNFKEQ. The CDR3 runs 16 residues. The CDR3 DNA reads TGTGCCAGCAGCCAAGGGGCAGATTATAGCAATCAGCCCCAGCATTTT. Translation gives CASSQGADYSNQPQHF.

At least ten counts were recorded for this clonotype. The chain recombines TRBV2 with TRBJ1-1; D gene uncertain. CDR3 length: 13 amino acids. Deletions cut 2 bases from V and 1 base from J, with 5 bases between. Germline V lookup: CDR1 SNHLY, CDR2 FYNNEI. CDR3 coding DNA: TGTGCCAGCAGTGAAAGTAGGAACACTGAAGCTTTCTTT. As protein: CASSESRNTEAFF.

This clonotype was picked up many times. The J gene is TRBJ1-5, the V gene TRBV3-1; D is undetermined. CDR1 is LGHDT and CDR2 is YNNKEL in the germline V gene (reference sequence). This CDR3 has 15 residues. The germline V and J ends were trimmed by 3 bases and 0 bases, with 9 bases remaining between them. The CDR3 region is CASSHQENSNQPQHF. In DNA, the CDR3 is TGTGCCAGCAGCCATCAGGAGAATAGCAATCAGCCCCAGCATTTT.

This clonotype showed up many times. V gene TRBV2 combines with J gene TRBJ2-5; tentative D call: TRBD2 (6 bases). The CDR3 totals 13 residues. V gave up 3 bases and J gave up 5 bases, with 10 bases separating them. Germline CDR1 reads SNHLY; CDR2 reads FYNNEI. CDR3 sequence: CASSDGGLETQYF. The CDR3 DNA follows: TGTGCCAGCAGTGATGGGGGACTGGAGACCCAGTACTTC.

As concerns this clonotype: The conserved phenylalanine or tryptophan is not found at the CDR3 terminus, so this likely reflects a read error. V and J are TRBV19 and TRBJ1-1; 8 bases align to TRBD1. CDR1 and CDR2 (germline): LNHDA, SQIVND (reference sequence). J gave up 7 bases and V 4 bases, and 5 bases lay outside the gene matches. CDR3 length: 13 residues. The CDR3 nucleotides read TGTGCCAGTAGTACCTACACAGGGGGTGAAGCTTTCTCT. Its protein is CASSTYTGGEAFS.

The chain recombines TRBV7-2 with TRBJ2-7; perhaps TRBD1 as D (6 bases). This CDR3 comprises 15 residues. Deletions cut 1 base from V and 0 bases from J, with 10 bases between. Germline CDR1 and CDR2: SGHTA and FQGNSA. CDR3 region: CASSLDRARSYEQYF. The CDR3 bases are TGTGCCAGCAGCTTAGACAGGGCCCGCTCCTACGAGCAGTACTTC.

This clonotype was seen at least ten times. DNA for the CDR3: TGTGCCAGCAGCAAATTAGCGGGAGAGGTAGTCGGGGAGCTGTTTTTT. Protein: CASSKLAGEVVGELFF. The chain uses TRBV6-1 and TRBJ2-2; 9 bases line up with TRBD2. Germline loops: CDR1 MNHNS, CDR2 SASEGT. This CDR3 region has 16 residues. V lost 6 bases to trimming and J lost 7 bases; unmatched junction nucleotides: 12.

This clonotype was recorded many times. V and J are TRBV10-3 and TRBJ2-5; TRBD1 matches 8 bases. Germline CDR1 is ENHRY and CDR2 is SYGVKD. This CDR3 region has 14 residues. V dropped 8 bases and J dropped 2; count of bases not matched to a gene: 7. The CDR3 sequence: CAIGRDRSQETQYF. CDR3 bases: TGTGCCATCGGCCGGGACAGGAGTCAAGAGACCCAGTACTTC.

A note on this clonotype: This may come from a read error, since a much larger clone is one base off. As the CDR3 is not closed by the conserved phenylalanine or tryptophan, this likely results from a read error. The chain recombines TRBV2 with TRBJ2-1; 7 nucleotides line up with TRBD2. V dropped 6 bases and J dropped 6; count of bases not matched to a gene: 5. The CDR3 sequence is 13 residues long. The V gene's germline CDR1 is SNHLY and CDR2 FYNNEI. In nucleotides, the CDR3 is TGTGCCAGCAGAACTAGCGTTCGCAATGAGCAGTTCCTC. Protein product: CASRTSVRNEQFL.

There are many counts of this clonotype. This sequence joins TRBV12-3 or TRBV12-4 and TRBJ1-5; 7 positions match TRBD1. This CDR3 contains 14 residues. Trimming at V came to 9 bases and at J to 9 bases, leaving 14 bases not matched to a gene. The CDR3 here is CASSKGTAMGPQHF. CDR3 coding DNA: TGTGCCAGTAGCAAAGGGACAGCCATGGGGCCCCAGCATTTT.